The rows below give T cell receptor beta chains drawn from one sample of a study of blood T cell repertoires in COVID-19. Assay: immunoSEQ multiplex PCR; the TCRdb copy retains only in-frame clones and omits some. This repertoire shows 15,000 to 20,000 clones, around nine tenths found once; its top ten account for about 3%. Sequencing was performed on peripheral blood. These receptors came from a human donor in a cohort sampled during active COVID-19. CDR3s include the opening cysteine and the closing phenylalanine or tryptophan. Clone size, where shown, is once, few, many, or a class for clones that have expanded.

v_call	j_call	cdr3_length	clone_size	cdr3_aa
TRBV3-1/TRBV3-2	TRBJ1-2	15	NA	CASSHPGERDYGYTF
TRBV28	TRBJ1-2	13	NA	CASRKTGGYGYTF
TRBV7-9	TRBJ2-1	15	NA	CASSFLAESYNEQFF
TRBV12-3/TRBV12-4	TRBJ2-7	13	NA	CASSQGAGHEQYF
TRBV27	TRBJ1-1	16	few	CASSWDRGSMNTEAFF
TRBV3-1/TRBV3-2	TRBJ1-2	17	NA	CASSARGQGKGVYGYTF
TRBV27	TRBJ2-7	14	NA	CASSPTSGTYEQYF
TRBV12-3/TRBV12-4	TRBJ1-1	12	NA	CASSFSGGEAFF
TRBV27	TRBJ1-3	17	NA	CASSPGGGGAFGNTIYF
TRBV7-8	TRBJ2-1	16	NA	CASSLNWVAGFGEQFF
TRBV5-1	TRBJ2-7	15	NA	CASSRGQGTSYEQYF
TRBV19	TRBJ2-1	14	NA	CASSRWEGHNEQFF
TRBV5-4	TRBJ2-3	16	NA	CASSIGTSGRADTQYF
TRBV16	TRBJ1-2	16	NA	CASSQPRTGPPDGYTF
TRBV7-3	TRBJ2-7	15	NA	CASSLQHGSPYEQYF
TRBV4-1	TRBJ2-2	15	NA	CASSQLLPVVGELFF
TRBV19	TRBJ1-6	14	NA	CASSILLRDSPLHF